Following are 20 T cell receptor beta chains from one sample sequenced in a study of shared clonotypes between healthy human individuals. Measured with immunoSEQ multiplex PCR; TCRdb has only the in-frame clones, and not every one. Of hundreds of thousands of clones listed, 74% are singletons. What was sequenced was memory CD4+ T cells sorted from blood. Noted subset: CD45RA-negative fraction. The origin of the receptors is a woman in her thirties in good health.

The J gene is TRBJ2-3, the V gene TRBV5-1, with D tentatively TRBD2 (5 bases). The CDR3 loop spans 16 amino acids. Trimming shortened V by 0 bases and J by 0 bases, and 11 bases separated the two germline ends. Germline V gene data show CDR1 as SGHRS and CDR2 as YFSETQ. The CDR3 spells CASSLGEGASTDTQYF. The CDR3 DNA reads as TGCGCCAGCAGCTTGGGAGAGGGAGCCAGCACAGATACGCAGTATTTT.

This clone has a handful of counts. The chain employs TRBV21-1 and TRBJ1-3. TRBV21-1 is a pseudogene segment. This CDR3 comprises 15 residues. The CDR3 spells CALTLGGRTGNTIYF. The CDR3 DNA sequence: TGTGCCCTTACCCTCGGGGGGAGGACTGGAAACACCATATATTTT.

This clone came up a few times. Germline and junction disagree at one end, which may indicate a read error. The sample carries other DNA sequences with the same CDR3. The CDR3 coding sequence is TGCAGCGTCGAAGCGGGAGGAGGGACAGATACGCAGTATTTT. Protein sequence: CSVEAGGGTDTQYF. The rearrangement uses TRBV29-1 and TRBJ2-3, with TRBD2 identical over 9 bases. The CDR3 loop spans 14 amino acids. Per the germline V gene, CDR1 is SQVTM and CDR2 is ANQGSEA.

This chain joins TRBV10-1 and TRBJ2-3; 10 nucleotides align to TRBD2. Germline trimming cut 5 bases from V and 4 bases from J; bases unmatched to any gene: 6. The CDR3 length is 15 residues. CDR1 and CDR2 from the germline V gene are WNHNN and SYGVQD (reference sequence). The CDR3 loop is CASSNLAGAPDTQYF. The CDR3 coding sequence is TGCGCCAGCAGTAACCTAGCGGGAGCCCCAGATACGCAGTATTTT.

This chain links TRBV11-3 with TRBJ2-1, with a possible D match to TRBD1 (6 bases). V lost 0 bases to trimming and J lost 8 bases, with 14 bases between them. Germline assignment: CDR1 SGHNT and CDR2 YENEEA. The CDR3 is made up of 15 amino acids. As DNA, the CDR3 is TGTGCCAGCAGCTTAGATCAAACGGGACACGATGAGCAGTTCTTC. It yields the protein CASSLDQTGHDEQFF.

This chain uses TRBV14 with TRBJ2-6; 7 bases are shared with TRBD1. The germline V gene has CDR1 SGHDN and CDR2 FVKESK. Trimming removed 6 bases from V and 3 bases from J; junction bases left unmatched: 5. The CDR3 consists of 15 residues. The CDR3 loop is CASSNTGDGANVLTF. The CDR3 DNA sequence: TGTGCCAGCAGTAATACAGGGGATGGGGCCAACGTCCTGACTTTC.

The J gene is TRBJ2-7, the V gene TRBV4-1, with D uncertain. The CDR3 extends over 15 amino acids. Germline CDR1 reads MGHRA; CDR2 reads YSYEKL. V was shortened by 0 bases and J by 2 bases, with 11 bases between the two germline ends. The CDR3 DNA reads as TGCGCCAGCAGCCAAGACCTACACCTTACCTACGAGCAGTACTTC. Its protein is CASSQDLHLTYEQYF.

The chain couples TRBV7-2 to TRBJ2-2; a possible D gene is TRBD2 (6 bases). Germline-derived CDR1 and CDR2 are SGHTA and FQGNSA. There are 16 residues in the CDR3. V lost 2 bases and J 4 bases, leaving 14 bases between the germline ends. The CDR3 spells CASSLYRGGLTGELFF. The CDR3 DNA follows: TGTGCCAGCAGCTTATATCGGGGAGGCCTCACCGGGGAGCTGTTTTTT.

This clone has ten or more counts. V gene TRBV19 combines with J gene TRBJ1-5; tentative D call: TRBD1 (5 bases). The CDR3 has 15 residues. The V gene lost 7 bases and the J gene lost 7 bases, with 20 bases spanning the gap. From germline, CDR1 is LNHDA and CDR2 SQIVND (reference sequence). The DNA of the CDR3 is TGTGCCAGTACAATTGGCAGGGCCGGGGGACAGCCCCAGCATTTT. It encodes CASTIGRAGGQPQHF. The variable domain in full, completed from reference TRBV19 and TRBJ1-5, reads DGGITQSPKYLFRKEGQNVTLSCEQNLNHDAMYWYRQDPGQGLRLIYYSQIVNDFQKGDIAEGYSVSREKKESFPLTVTSAQKNPTAFYLCASTIGRAGGQPQHFGDGTRLSIL.

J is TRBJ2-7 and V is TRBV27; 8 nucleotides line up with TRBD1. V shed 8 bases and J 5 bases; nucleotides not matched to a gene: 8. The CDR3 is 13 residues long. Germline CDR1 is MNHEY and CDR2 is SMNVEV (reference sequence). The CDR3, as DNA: TGTGCCAGCGTCCCCGGGACAGGTAACGAGCAGTACTTC. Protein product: CASVPGTGNEQYF.

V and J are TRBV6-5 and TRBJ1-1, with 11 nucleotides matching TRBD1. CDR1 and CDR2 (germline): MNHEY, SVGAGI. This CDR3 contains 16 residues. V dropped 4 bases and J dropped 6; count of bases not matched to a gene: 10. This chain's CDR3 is CASSSRWDRGKAEAFF. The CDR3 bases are TGTGCCAGCAGTTCCCGATGGGACAGGGGGAAGGCTGAAGCTTTCTTT.

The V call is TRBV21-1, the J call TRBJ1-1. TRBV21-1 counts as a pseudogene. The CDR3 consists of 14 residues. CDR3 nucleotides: TGTGCCAGCAGCAATAGGGCGGGGGGAGCTGAAGCTTTCTTT. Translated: CASSNRAGGAEAFF.

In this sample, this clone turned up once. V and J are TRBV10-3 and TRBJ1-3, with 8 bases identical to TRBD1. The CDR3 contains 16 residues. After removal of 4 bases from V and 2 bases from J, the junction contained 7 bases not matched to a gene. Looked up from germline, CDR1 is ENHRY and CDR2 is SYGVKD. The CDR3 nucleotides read TGTGCCATCAGTGTGGGTACAGGGGGACCTGGAAACACCATATATTTT. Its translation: CAISVGTGGPGNTIYF.

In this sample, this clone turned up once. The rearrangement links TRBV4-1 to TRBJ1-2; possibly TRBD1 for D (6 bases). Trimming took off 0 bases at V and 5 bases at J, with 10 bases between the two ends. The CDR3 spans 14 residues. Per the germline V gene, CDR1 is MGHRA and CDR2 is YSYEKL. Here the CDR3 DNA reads TGCGCCAGCAGCCAAGAGGTCGGGACATATGGCTACACCTTC. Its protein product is CASSQEVGTYGYTF.

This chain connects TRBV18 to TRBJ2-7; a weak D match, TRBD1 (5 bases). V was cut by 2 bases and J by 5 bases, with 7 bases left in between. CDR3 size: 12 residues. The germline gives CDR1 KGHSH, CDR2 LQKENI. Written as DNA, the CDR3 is TGTGCCAGCTCACCAGACAGAAACGAGCAGTACTTC. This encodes CASSPDRNEQYF.

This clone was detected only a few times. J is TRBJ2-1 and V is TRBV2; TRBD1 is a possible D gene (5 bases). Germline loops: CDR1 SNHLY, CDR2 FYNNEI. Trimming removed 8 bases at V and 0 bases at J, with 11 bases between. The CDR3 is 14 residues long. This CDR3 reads CASGGQISYNEQFF. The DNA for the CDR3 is TGTGCCAGCGGTGGACAAATCTCCTACAATGAGCAGTTCTTC.

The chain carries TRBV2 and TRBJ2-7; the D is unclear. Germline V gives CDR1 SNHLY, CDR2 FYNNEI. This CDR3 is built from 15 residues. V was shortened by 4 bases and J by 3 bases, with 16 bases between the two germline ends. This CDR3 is CASSGAPTLDYEQYF. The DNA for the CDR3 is TGTGCCAGCAGTGGGGCCCCGACACTGGACTACGAGCAGTACTTC.

CDR3 sequence (DNA): TGTGCCAGCAGCGTAGGGGGACTAGTCAGCTCCTACAATGAGCAGTTCTTC. Protein product: CASSVGGLVSSYNEQFF. J is TRBJ2-1 and V is TRBV9; 8 nucleotides match TRBD2. This CDR3 spans 17 amino acids. Per the germline V gene, CDR1 is SGDLS and CDR2 is YYNGEE. J was trimmed by 0 bases and V by 0 bases; bases with no gene match: 5.

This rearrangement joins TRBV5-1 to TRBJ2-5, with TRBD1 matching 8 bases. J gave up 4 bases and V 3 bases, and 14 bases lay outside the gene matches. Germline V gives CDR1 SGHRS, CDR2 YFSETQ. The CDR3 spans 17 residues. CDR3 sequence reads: CASSSGQGEGRGETQYF. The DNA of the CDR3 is TGCGCCAGCAGCTCCGGACAGGGAGAGGGTAGGGGAGAGACCCAGTACTTC.

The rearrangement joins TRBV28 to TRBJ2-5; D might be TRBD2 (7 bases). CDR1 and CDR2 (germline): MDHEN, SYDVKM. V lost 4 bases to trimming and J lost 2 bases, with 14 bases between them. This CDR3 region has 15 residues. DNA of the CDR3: TGTGCCAGCAGTTCGATGGGGGGGCAACAAGAGACCCAGTACTTC. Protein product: CASSSMGGQQETQYF.